These 31 T cell receptor beta chains share one sample of origin, sequenced in a study of T cell repertoires in aging, cancer and after chemotherapy. Rearranged V-D-J TRB sequences were amplified with a mixed TRB-A/B primer pool. TCRdb used MiXCR to reprocess the multiplex PCR reads, holding one entry per CDR3 protein. The sample has under 2,000 distinct CDR3 sequences, approximately 23% seen once. TCR beta rearrangements were amplified from peripheral blood genomic DNA. The sequenced material came from blood. These receptors were collected from a human donor with a solid tumor.

In its sample, this clonotype is medium-sized (0.01 to 0.1%). This chain joins TRBV20-1 and TRBJ2-7, with TRBD1 identical over 8 bases. The CDR3 is 16 amino acids. Trimming removed 3 bases from V and 2 bases from J; junction bases left unmatched: 12. The germline CDR1 and CDR2 sequences are DFQATT and SNEGSKA (reference sequence). The DNA for the CDR3 is TGCAGTGCTAGGTACGCGGGACAGGCATCTACCTACGAGCAGTACTTC. It codes for CSARYAGQASTYEQYF.

Relative to its sample, this clonotype is medium-sized. The rearrangement joins TRBV19 to TRBJ1-3; weak D call: TRBD1 (6 bases). V was pared by 9 bases and J by 0 bases, with 18 bases between. The CDR3 is made up of 16 amino acids. Germline lookup yields CDR1 LNHDA and CDR2 SQIVND (reference sequence). The chain's CDR3 is CARGFQGRSSGNTIYF. CDR3 DNA: TGTGCCAGGGGGTTTCAGGGGCGAAGCTCTGGAAACACCATATATTTT. The whole variable domain, filled in from reference TRBV19 and TRBJ1-3, reads DGGITQSPKYLFRKEGQNVTLSCEQNLNHDAMYWYRQDPGQGLRLIYYSQIVNDFQKGDIAEGYSVSREKKESFPLTVTSAQKNPTAFYLCARGFQGRSSGNTIYFGEGSWLTVV.

Concerning this clonotype: This may be a read error, as it is one base from a much larger clone. The genes are TRBV24-1 and TRBJ2-1; D is possibly TRBD2 (7 bases). The CDR3 has 18 amino acids. Trimming left V 0 bases short and J 2 bases short, with 16 bases between. Per the germline V gene, CDR1 is KGHDR and CDR2 is SFDVKD. DNA of the CDR3: TGTGCCACCAGTGATTTGAGGGGGGGCAGGAGTACCTACAATGAGCAGTTCTTC. As protein: CATSDLRGGRSTYNEQFF.

This CDR3 reads CSVAARDRGKGTYEQYF. The CDR3 DNA is TGCAGCGTCGCCGCCCGGGACAGGGGGAAGGGGACCTACGAGCAGTACTTC. The chain combines TRBV29-1 with TRBJ2-7; TRBD1 matches at 11 bases. V lost 6 bases and J lost 2; bases outside the gene matches: 15. The CDR3 sequence is 17 residues long. Germline CDR1 is SQVTM and CDR2 is ANQGSEA.

V is TRBV4-2 and J is TRBJ1-1, with a tentative D call TRBD1 (5 bases). The CDR3 loop spans 14 amino acids. The V gene lost 2 bases and the J gene lost 1 base, with 8 bases spanning the gap. Germline assignment: CDR1 LGHNA and CDR2 YNFKEQ. The CDR3: CASSQRGTNTEAFF. The DNA for the CDR3 is TGTGCCAGCAGCCAACGGGGGACGAACACTGAAGCTTTCTTT.

As regards this clonotype: One base away lies a much larger clone, so this may be a sequencing read error. The J gene is TRBJ1-5, the V gene TRBV5-6; TRBD1 agrees at 9 bases. CDR1 and CDR2 from the germline V gene are SGHDT and YYEEEE. The CDR3 extends over 16 amino acids. The DNA for the CDR3 is TGTGCCGGCAGCTTGGGAGGACAGGGGAGCAATCAGCCCCAGCATTTT. Translated: CAGSLGGQGSNQPQHF.

This clonotype was observed a handful of times. The chain joins TRBV11-2 to TRBJ1-2, with D tentatively TRBD1 (5 bases). The V gene lost 4 bases and the J gene lost 0 bases, with 12 bases spanning the gap. This CDR3 has 15 residues. CDR1 is SGHAT, CDR2 FQNNGV, per germline. As DNA, the CDR3 is TGTGCCAGCAGCTCAGGGATCGGGGCTAACTATGGCTACACCTTC. Protein: CASSSGIGANYGYTF.

In DNA form, the CDR3 reads TGTGCCAGCAGCTTCCCTATCCCCTCTGGGGCCAACGTCCTGACTTTC. This translates into CASSFPIPSGANVLTF. The V and J genes are TRBV27 and TRBJ2-6; D call uncertain. The CDR3 length is 16 residues. V dropped 6 bases and J dropped 0 bases, with 12 bases sitting between them. The germline V gene encodes CDR1 MNHEY and CDR2 SMNVEV (reference sequence).

This clonotype is medium-sized (0.01 to 0.1%) within its sample. The chain carries TRBV12-3 or TRBV12-4 and TRBJ1-2; TRBD1 matches at 7 bases. CDR3 length: 13 residues. V shed 5 bases and J 8 bases; nucleotides not matched to a gene: 8. CDR3 in amino acids: CASSQDRTLGYTF. DNA of the CDR3: TGTGCCAGCAGTCAGGACAGGACCTTGGGCTACACCTTC.

This clonotype is judged medium-sized. This chain uses TRBV12-3 or TRBV12-4 with TRBJ2-7; TRBD2 matches 7 bases. The CDR3 covers 14 residues. V was pared by 8 bases and J by 0 bases, with 7 bases of the junction left unmatched. The CDR3 DNA sequence: TGTGCCAGCTCCGAAGGGACTAACTCCTACGAGCAGTACTTC. Its translation: CASSEGTNSYEQYF.

This clonotype was recorded a few times. Written as DNA, the CDR3 is TGTGCCAGCTCAGGGGGGGGGGGAAGGGAAAAACTGTTTTTT. Protein product: CASSGGGGREKLFF. The chain joins TRBV6-1 to TRBJ1-4; 7 positions match TRBD1. Unmatched junction bases numbered 11, after V lost 8 bases and J lost 8 bases. The CDR3 length is 14 residues. Germline lookup yields CDR1 MNHNS and CDR2 SASEGT.

This clonotype counts as medium-sized. V gene TRBV24-1 combines with J gene TRBJ1-6, with unresolved D. The V end was cut by 9 bases, the J end by 9 bases, with 17 bases between. Germline CDR1 KGHDR, CDR2 SFDVKD. The CDR3 loop spans 14 amino acids. The CDR3 reads CATSTGPGVSPLHF. CDR3 DNA: TGTGCCACCTCCACGGGCCCCGGCGTTTCACCCCTCCACTTT.

The J gene is TRBJ1-6, the V gene TRBV6-5; a possible D gene is TRBD1 (6 bases). Trimming took off 6 bases at V and 7 bases at J, with 10 bases between the two ends. This CDR3 is built from 13 residues. Looked up from germline, CDR1 is MNHEY and CDR2 is SVGAGI. The CDR3 region has the DNA TGTGCCAGCAGCGACAGGACCAATTCACCCCTCCACTTT. Translating gives CASSDRTNSPLHF.

Comments on this clonotype: Since the CDR3 does not end with the conserved phenylalanine or tryptophan, this likely comes from a read error. The V and J genes are TRBV20-1 and TRBJ1-2, with TRBD1 as a possible D gene (6 bases). The germline V gene has CDR1 DFQATT and CDR2 SNEGSKA (reference sequence). This CDR3 has 13 residues. V dropped 5 bases and J dropped 2 bases, with 12 bases sitting between them. CDR3 sequence (DNA): TGCAGTGCTTTGGACAGATCCAACTATGGCTACACCTAC. This translates into CSALDRSNYGYTY.

By frequency in the sample, this clonotype is medium-sized. This rearrangement joins TRBV29-1 to TRBJ2-3; D is ambiguous. Trimming stripped 0 bases from V and 4 bases from J, with 5 bases between. In germline, CDR1 is SQVTM, CDR2 ANQGSEA. This CDR3 contains 12 residues. The chain's CDR3 is CSVEEAPDTQYF. The CDR3 DNA sequence: TGCAGCGTTGAAGAGGCCCCAGATACGCAGTATTTT.

This clonotype came up a few times. The chain uses TRBV5-1 and TRBJ2-3; D unresolved. Per the germline V gene, CDR1 is SGHRS and CDR2 is YFSETQ. The CDR3 has 15 residues. Trimming removed 0 bases from V and 2 bases from J, with 10 bases in between. The CDR3 DNA follows: TGCGCCAGCAGCTTGGATAGGGCCTACACAGATACGCAGTATTTT. Its protein is CASSLDRAYTDTQYF.

The chain has TRBV11-2 and TRBJ1-2, with 10 bases fitting TRBD1. The V and J ends lost 5 bases and 3 bases, in that order; junction bases with no gene match: 3. The length of the CDR3 is 14 residues. Germline V gene data show CDR1 as SGHAT and CDR2 as FQNNGV. CDR3 loop: CASSTGQGDYGYTF. CDR3 nucleotides: TGTGCCAGCAGCACTGGACAGGGGGACTATGGCTACACCTTC. The full variable domain, rest sourced from reference TRBV11-2 and TRBJ1-2, is EAGVAQSPRYKIIEKRQSVAFWCNPISGHATLYWYQQILGQGPKLLIQFQNNGVVDDSQLPKDRFSAERLKGVDSTLKIQPAKLEDSAVYLCASSTGQGDYGYTFGSGTRLTVV.

In its sample, this clonotype was seen once. The chain employs TRBV5-6 and TRBJ2-3; D is perhaps TRBD2 (6 bases). The CDR3 has 14 residues. Trimming pared 6 bases from V and 5 bases from J, leaving 16 bases between. Looked up from germline, CDR1 is SGHDT and CDR2 is YYEEEE. The CDR3 DNA sequence: TGTGCCAGCAACGGGGGAGGTGTAAGAGATACGCAGTATTTT. Its translation is CASNGGGVRDTQYF.

The chain uses TRBV4-2 and TRBJ2-4; D may match TRBD1 or TRBD2 (5 bases each). The V gene lost 3 bases and the J gene lost 4 bases, with 16 bases spanning the gap. The CDR3 is 16 residues long. Germline CDR1 LGHNA, CDR2 YNFKEQ. In DNA form, the CDR3 reads TGTGCCAGCAGCCACCCGGGCGAGGGGTCTAAAAACATTCAGTACTTC. Protein sequence: CASSHPGEGSKNIQYF.

This clonotype was counted only a few times. The rearrangement joins TRBV21-1 to TRBJ2-5; the table gives TRBD2 as D, unverified against the DNA. TRBV21-1 is annotated as a pseudogene. This CDR3 comprises 16 residues. CDR3 in amino acids: CASSKGETSGQETQYF. The CDR3 DNA sequence: TGTGCCAGCAGCAAAGGGGAAACTAGCGGCCAAGAGACCCAGTACTTC.

This clonotype was seen only a few times. The chain couples TRBV6-2 or TRBV6-3 to TRBJ2-7, with TRBD1 identical over 7 bases. Looked up from germline, CDR1 is MNHEY and CDR2 is SVGEGT. V lost 2 bases and J lost 4; bases outside the gene matches: 5. This CDR3 region has 14 residues. The CDR3 region is CASSYQRQGYEQYF. The CDR3 bases are TGTGCCAGCAGTTACCAACGACAGGGATACGAGCAGTACTTC.

Regarding this clonotype: One end of the junction fails to match germline, which may point to a read error. This sequence joins TRBV29-1 and TRBJ1-6; 7 bases are a match to TRBD1. Germline CDR1 SQVTM, CDR2 ANQGSEA. This CDR3 is 13 amino acids long. DNA of the CDR3: TGCAGCGTGAGGGCAGGGGGTGATTCACCCCTCAACTTT. Translating it yields CSVRAGGDSPLNF.

This sequence joins TRBV2 and TRBJ2-3, with 7 bases lining up with TRBD1. CDR3 length equals 15 residues. V gave up 6 bases and J gave up 0 bases; unmatched junction bases: 6. Germline CDR1 is SNHLY and CDR2 is FYNNEI. CDR3 DNA: TGTGCCAGCAGCCCCGGGACAGCGAGCACAGATACGCAGTATTTT. It codes for CASSPGTASTDTQYF.

The chain couples TRBV2 to TRBJ2-7, with D perhaps matching TRBD2 (7 bases). Germline CDR1 is SNHLY and CDR2 is FYNNEI. V was trimmed by 3 bases and J by 4 bases, leaving 13 bases between them. This CDR3 region has 14 residues. The CDR3, as DNA: TGTGCCAGCAGTGAGGGGGGGGCAGCGTACGAGCAGTACTTC. As protein: CASSEGGAAYEQYF. Filled out from reference TRBV2 and TRBJ2-7, the complete variable domain reads EPEVTQTPSHQVTQMGQEVILRCVPISNHLYFYWYRQILGQKVEFLVSFYNNEISEKSEIFDDQFSVERPDGSNFTLKIRSTKLEDSAMYFCASSEGGAAYEQYFGPGTRLTVT.

This clonotype has only a few counts. The chain links TRBV27 to TRBJ2-7; 8 nucleotides match TRBD2. This CDR3 is 14 amino acids long. Germline V gene sequence: CDR1 MNHEY, CDR2 SMNVEV (reference sequence). The J segment lost 4 bases and the V segment lost 5 bases, leaving 7 bases of the junction unmatched. The CDR3 spells CASSARGGPYEQYF. The CDR3 DNA is TGTGCCAGCAGTGCACGGGGGGGCCCGTACGAGCAGTACTTC.

The gene calls are TRBV7-2 and TRBJ2-1, with D unclear. The CDR3 loop spans 14 amino acids. CDR1 SGHTA and CDR2 FQGNSA come from the germline V gene. Trimming pared 5 bases from V and 1 base from J, leaving 9 bases between. This CDR3 reads CASSPPNSYNEQFF. In DNA, the CDR3 is TGTGCCAGCAGCCCCCCTAATTCCTACAATGAGCAGTTCTTC.

The chain combines TRBV7-3 with TRBJ1-3; D not certain. Trimming cost V 5 bases and J 4 bases, with 15 bases left between them. The germline CDR1 and CDR2 sequences are SGHTA and FQGTGA. This CDR3 contains 15 residues. For the CDR3, the DNA is TGTGCCAGCAGCCAGACCTCAGGCAGAGGAAACACCATATATTTT. It is translated as CASSQTSGRGNTIYF.

This clonotype is medium-sized (0.01 to 0.1%) in the sample. CDR3 coding DNA: TGTGCCAGCAGTTACTCGGCAGGGAAAGAGACCCAGTACTTC. Encoded protein: CASSYSAGKETQYF. V gene TRBV6-5 combines with J gene TRBJ2-5; the D gene is possibly TRBD1 (5 bases). The length of the CDR3 is 14 residues. Germline V lookup: CDR1 MNHEY, CDR2 SVGAGI. V was shortened by 0 bases and J by 3 bases, with 8 bases between the two germline ends.

V is TRBV5-1 and J is TRBJ1-1; unclear D gene. Trimming took off 1 base at V and 1 base at J, with 8 bases between the two ends. The germline gives CDR1 SGHRS, CDR2 YFSETQ. The CDR3 is 14 residues long. Here the CDR3 reads CASSLRQENTEAFF. For the CDR3, the DNA is TGCGCCAGCAGCTTGAGGCAGGAGAACACTGAAGCTTTCTTT.

This clonotype is medium-sized by share. The chain combines TRBV19 with TRBJ1-2; 8 positions agree with TRBD1. V shed 3 bases and J 5 bases; nucleotides not matched to a gene: 8. Germline CDR1 and CDR2: LNHDA and SQIVND (reference sequence). The CDR3 is made up of 15 amino acids. In nucleotides, the CDR3 is TGTGCCAGTAGTATCAGGGGGACAGGAGGGTATGGCTACACCTTC. Amino acid sequence: CASSIRGTGGYGYTF.

This sequence joins TRBV27 and TRBJ2-3; perhaps TRBD1 as D (5 bases). V was pared by 6 bases and J by 6 bases, with 10 bases between. CDR3 size: 12 residues. Per the germline V gene, CDR1 is MNHEY and CDR2 is SMNVEV (reference sequence). The DNA of the CDR3 is TGTGCCAGCAGCAGAGCAGGGGATACGCAGTATTTT. Amino acids: CASSRAGDTQYF.